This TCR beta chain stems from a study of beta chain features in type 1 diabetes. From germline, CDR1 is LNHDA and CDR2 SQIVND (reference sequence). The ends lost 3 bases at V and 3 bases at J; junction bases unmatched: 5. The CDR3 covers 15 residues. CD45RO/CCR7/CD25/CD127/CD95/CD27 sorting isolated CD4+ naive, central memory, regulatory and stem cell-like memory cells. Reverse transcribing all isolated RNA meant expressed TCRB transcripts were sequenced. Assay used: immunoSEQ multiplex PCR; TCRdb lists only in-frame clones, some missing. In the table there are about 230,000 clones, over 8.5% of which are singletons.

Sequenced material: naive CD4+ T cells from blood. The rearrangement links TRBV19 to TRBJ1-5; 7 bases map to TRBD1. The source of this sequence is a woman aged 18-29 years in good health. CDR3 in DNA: TGTGCCAGTAGTATCCGCAGGGGGGACAATCAGCCCCAGCATTTT. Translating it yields CASSIRRGDNQPQHF.